What follows are 9 T cell receptor beta chains derived from one specimen sequenced in a study of HIV-infected patients and healthy controls. About 480 ng RNA was reverse transcribed with alpha and beta constant-region primers. Alpha and beta chain libraries were made separately by chain-specific third strand synthesis with multiplexing indices. TCRdb analysed the 5' RACE reads with MiXCR anew, one entry per CDR3 protein. Here the sample spans 8,500 to 9,000 distinct CDR3 sequences, roughly 9% being singletons. Roughly three months, about 14 weeks, into antiretroviral therapy, follow-up blood was collected. No cell fractionation was done, so the repertoire covers all unsorted peripheral blood T cells. The specimen comprised blood, sampled during antiretroviral therapy. The receptors stem from an adult with HIV infection.

V and J are TRBV4-1 and TRBJ1-1; a possible D gene is TRBD1 (5 bases). The V gene lost 5 bases and the J gene lost 0 bases, with 10 bases spanning the gap. The V gene's germline CDR1 is MGHRA and CDR2 YSYEKL. The CDR3 has 14 amino acids. This chain's CDR3 is CASSRQIMNTEAFF. CDR3 nucleotide sequence: TGCGCCAGCAGCAGACAGATTATGAACACTGAAGCTTTCTTT.

CDR3 amino acids: CASSYSTSSAGNTIYF. In DNA, the CDR3 is TGTGCCAGCAGTTACTCGACCTCTTCGGCCGGAAACACCATATATTTT. The chain employs TRBV6-6 and TRBJ1-3; no reliable D call. Germline V gene sequence: CDR1 MNHNY, CDR2 SVGAGI (reference sequence). V was cut by 0 bases and J by 4 bases, with 13 bases left in between. The CDR3 contains 16 residues.

In its sample, this clonotype was seen many times. The V gene is TRBV9, the J gene TRBJ2-5, with 12 bases lining up with TRBD2. CDR3 length equals 15 residues. Losses at the gene ends were 3 bases for V and 2 bases for J; bases not matched to a gene: 2. CDR1 is SGDLS and CDR2 is YYNGEE in the germline V gene. CDR3 coding DNA: TGTGCCAGCAGCGCTGGACTAGCGGGGCAAGAGACCCAGTACTTC. Protein product: CASSAGLAGQETQYF.

This clonotype is medium-sized by share. V and J are TRBV2 and TRBJ2-1; no clear D. CDR1 is SNHLY, CDR2 FYNNEI, per germline. V was trimmed by 7 bases and J by 4 bases, leaving 14 bases between them. This CDR3 has 14 amino acids. CDR3 protein: CASIQSRVYNEQFF. The CDR3 nucleotides read TGTGCCAGCATCCAGAGCCGGGTTTACAATGAGCAGTTCTTC.

The V call is TRBV27, the J call TRBJ1-1; D is unresolved. The V end was cut by 1 base, the J end by 1 base, with 16 bases between. This CDR3 has 17 amino acids. In germline, CDR1 is MNHEY, CDR2 SMNVEV (reference sequence). This CDR3 reads CASSLFPLIRRNTEAFF. For the CDR3, the DNA is TGTGCCAGCAGTTTATTTCCCCTTATTCGGAGGAACACTGAAGCTTTCTTT.

V and J are TRBV15 and TRBJ2-7, with D tentatively TRBD1 (5 bases). The CDR3 runs 14 residues. CDR1 and CDR2 (germline): LNHNV, YYDKDF (reference sequence). V was shortened by 6 bases and J by 5 bases, with 17 bases between the two germline ends. Here the CDR3 reads CATSSGAGPDEQYF. In nucleotides, the CDR3 is TGTGCCACCAGTAGTGGAGCAGGGCCGGACGAGCAGTACTTC.

Within the sample, this clonotype is medium-sized. The V call is TRBV6-1, the J call TRBJ1-1; weak D call: TRBD1 (5 bases). Germline V gene data show CDR1 as MNHNS and CDR2 as SASEGT. Trimming left V 8 bases short and J 7 bases short, with 20 bases between. This CDR3 is built from 14 residues. CDR3 in DNA: TGTGCCAGCCCGAAAGGACTGGGACGGGATGAAGCTTTCTTT. Translated, it gives CASPKGLGRDEAFF.

This clonotype is medium-sized (0.01 to 0.1%) by share. This chain links TRBV12-3 or TRBV12-4 with TRBJ1-5, with TRBD1 identical over 9 bases. Trimming at V came to 4 bases and at J to 0 bases, leaving 7 bases not matched to a gene. The length of the CDR3 is 17 residues. Here the CDR3 DNA reads TGTGCCAGCAGTTGGACAGGGGAGTTTTATAGCAATCAGCCCCAGCATTTT. It encodes CASSWTGEFYSNQPQHF.

This clonotype was counted many times. V is TRBV9 and J is TRBJ2-1; 10 bases are shared with TRBD2. The V gene's germline CDR1 is SGDLS and CDR2 YYNGEE. The CDR3 has 17 residues. J lost 5 bases, V lost 3 bases, and 11 bases had no gene match. The CDR3 DNA reads as TGTGCCAGCAGCGAAGGAAGTAGCGGGGGGCTTGACAATGAGCAGTTCTTC. Translating it yields CASSEGSSGGLDNEQFF.